The 19 T cell receptor beta chains reported below all come from one sample, sequenced in a study of cytomegalovirus exposure and HLA in healthy donors. With 60 Vbeta and 13 Jbeta primers, the PCR was carried out. TCRdb keeps only in-frame clones here, not all; method: immunoSEQ multiplex PCR. The sample lists about 210,000 clones, approximately 79% occurring once. Sequencing input: PBMCs. All receptors come from a male donor in good health and CMV-seronegative.

J is TRBJ1-4 and V is TRBV7-9; 7 nucleotides line up with TRBD1. Germline CDR1 reads SEHNR; CDR2 reads FQNEAQ (reference sequence). This CDR3 has 17 amino acids. V was clipped by 2 bases and J by 8 bases; unmatched bases: 14. CDR3 residues: CASSLSGKGARNEKLFF. The CDR3 nucleotides read TGTGCCAGCAGCTTATCGGGGAAGGGGGCGCGAAACGAAAAACTGTTTTTT.

The genes are TRBV11-3 and TRBJ2-7, with a weak D call TRBD1 (5 bases). The germline V gene encodes CDR1 SGHNT and CDR2 YENEEA. Trimming shortened V by 2 bases and J by 4 bases, and 9 bases separated the two germline ends. CDR3 size: 13 residues. This CDR3 is CASSLRGRYEQYF. CDR3 DNA sequence: TGTGCCAGCAGCTTAAGGGGAAGATACGAGCAGTACTTC.

The chain has TRBV7-9 and TRBJ2-4, with TRBD2 identical over 10 bases. The CDR3 spans 15 residues. Trimming at V came to 7 bases and at J to 4 bases, leaving 7 bases not matched to a gene. The germline CDR1 and CDR2 sequences are SEHNR and FQNEAQ (reference sequence). The CDR3: CASTISGGPKNIQYF. CDR3 DNA: TGTGCCAGCACCATTAGCGGGGGGCCGAAAAACATTCAGTACTTC.

The genes are TRBV7-6 and TRBJ1-2; D perhaps matches TRBD1 (5 bases). The CDR3 is made up of 14 amino acids. Trimming pared 5 bases from V and 8 bases from J, leaving 18 bases between. Germline values: CDR1 SGHVS, CDR2 FNYEAQ. The CDR3 DNA follows: TGTGCCAGCAGCCCCGGGGGGGGGAGGGAAGGCTACACCTTC. Encoded protein: CASSPGGGREGYTF.

The rearrangement joins TRBV2 to TRBJ2-1, with 8 bases identical to TRBD2. The germline V gene encodes CDR1 SNHLY and CDR2 FYNNEI. Losses at the gene ends were 3 bases for V and 4 bases for J; bases not matched to a gene: 5. CDR3 length: 15 amino acids. The CDR3 DNA reads as TGTGCCAGCAGTGACAGCGGGAGTAGGTACAATGAGCAGTTCTTC. Residues: CASSDSGSRYNEQFF.

The rearrangement uses TRBV11-2 and TRBJ1-2; TRBD1 is a possible D gene (5 bases). CDR1 is SGHAT, CDR2 FQNNGV, per germline. The CDR3 spans 16 residues. Trimming pared 2 bases from V and 2 bases from J, leaving 15 bases between. The CDR3 sequence is CASSLSAQDSNYGYTF. Here the CDR3 DNA reads TGTGCCAGCAGCTTATCCGCACAAGACAGCAACTATGGCTACACCTTC.

CDR3 in amino acids: CASSQGPTGIGSGNTIYF. The DNA for the CDR3 is TGTGCCAGCAGCCAAGGGCCGACAGGGATCGGCTCTGGAAACACCATATATTTT. The chain has TRBV4-2 and TRBJ1-3, with TRBD1 identical over 7 bases. This CDR3 is 18 amino acids long. With 1 base clipped from V and 0 bases from J, the junction kept 9 bases outside the gene matches. Germline CDR1 LGHNA, CDR2 YNFKEQ.

The chain links TRBV29-1 to TRBJ1-1; 9 nucleotides match TRBD1. The V gene's germline CDR1 is SQVTM and CDR2 ANQGSEA. V was pared by 6 bases and J by 2 bases, with 4 bases of the junction left unmatched. The CDR3 consists of 13 residues. The CDR3 DNA reads as TGCAGCGTCGGACAGGGGATCAACACTGAAGCTTTCTTT. Its translation is CSVGQGINTEAFF.

The chain combines TRBV12-5 with TRBJ2-3, with 8 bases lining up with TRBD1. Trimming removed 7 bases from V and 4 bases from J; junction bases left unmatched: 4. The CDR3 covers 13 residues. Per the germline V gene, CDR1 is LGHNT and CDR2 is FRNRAP. As DNA, the CDR3 is TGTGCTAGTGCCATACAGGGGGCAGATACGCAGTATTTT. It is translated as CASAIQGADTQYF.

The J gene is TRBJ1-2, the V gene TRBV29-1, with 8 bases aligning to TRBD1. Unmatched junction bases numbered 5, after V lost 4 bases and J lost 7 bases. CDR1 and CDR2 (germline): SQVTM, ANQGSEA. The CDR3 loop spans 12 amino acids. The CDR3 loop is CSVGTGYSGYTF. The CDR3 nucleotides are TGCAGCGTTGGGACAGGGTACTCTGGCTACACCTTC.

This chain connects TRBV2 to TRBJ2-2, with TRBD1 as a possible D gene (5 bases). Between the trimmed V and J ends, which lost 8 bases and 3 bases, there was a span of 16 bases. Germline loops: CDR1 SNHLY, CDR2 FYNNEI. CDR3 size: 15 residues. The CDR3 DNA sequence: TGTGCCAGCGGCAGGGATTTTTGGGACACCGGGGAGCTGTTTTTT. Translated, it gives CASGRDFWDTGELFF.

The table lists this clone with a count of one. The chain uses TRBV7-8 and TRBJ2-6, with 8 bases lining up with TRBD1. Trimming cost V 1 base and J 7 bases; bases outside gene matches: 3. In germline, CDR1 is SGHVS, CDR2 FQNEAQ. The CDR3 has 15 residues. Here the CDR3 reads CASSLDTGGANVLTF. CDR3 in DNA: TGTGCCAGCAGCTTAGATACAGGGGGAGCCAACGTCCTGACTTTC. Filled out from reference TRBV7-8 and TRBJ2-6, the complete variable domain reads GAGVSQSPRYKVAKRGQDVALRCDPISGHVSLFWYQQALGQGPEFLTYFQNEAQLDKSGLPSDRFFAERPEGSVSTLKIQRTQQEDSAVYLCASSLDTGGANVLTFGAGSRLTVL.

The chain has TRBV9 and TRBJ2-2; 11 bases map to TRBD2. V dropped 4 bases and J dropped 3; count of bases not matched to a gene: 8. CDR3 length: 17 amino acids. Germline CDR1 SGDLS, CDR2 YYNGEE. The CDR3 loop is CASSSNKLAGDTGELFF. DNA for the CDR3: TGTGCCAGCAGCTCCAACAAACTAGCGGGGGACACCGGGGAGCTGTTTTTT.

The chain carries TRBV28 and TRBJ2-7; 13 bases map to TRBD2. With 10 bases clipped from V and 2 bases from J, the junction kept 8 bases outside the gene matches. The CDR3 extends over 15 amino acids. Per germline, CDR1 MDHEN and CDR2 SYDVKM. CDR3 coding DNA: TGTGCCATCCAGGTGGGACTAGCGGGAACCTACGAGCAGTACTTC. This translates into CAIQVGLAGTYEQYF.

The CDR3 here is CASSYGANTDTQYF. In DNA, the CDR3 is TGTGCCAGCAGTTATGGGGCAAACACAGATACGCAGTATTTT. The chain combines TRBV6-6 with TRBJ2-3, with D perhaps matching TRBD1 (5 bases). This CDR3 contains 14 residues. Deletions cut 3 bases from V and 2 bases from J, with 9 bases between. The germline V gene has CDR1 MNHNY and CDR2 SVGAGI (reference sequence).

The chain combines TRBV2 with TRBJ2-1; D is undetermined. Germline CDR1 reads SNHLY; CDR2 reads FYNNEI. Trimming left V 4 bases short and J 9 bases short, with 10 bases between. CDR3 length: 12 amino acids. This chain's CDR3 is CASSVGASEQFF. The DNA of the CDR3 is TGTGCCAGCAGTGTCGGAGCTTCTGAGCAGTTCTTC. The complete variable domain, with remaining parts taken from reference TRBV2 and TRBJ2-1, reads EPEVTQTPSHQVTQMGQEVILRCVPISNHLYFYWYRQILGQKVEFLVSFYNNEISEKSEIFDDQFSVERPDGSNFTLKIRSTKLEDSAMYFCASSVGASEQFFGPGTRLTVL.

The chain employs TRBV9 and TRBJ1-4; the match to TRBD1 covers 10 bases. This CDR3 is 15 amino acids long. Trimming cost V 3 bases and J 3 bases; bases outside gene matches: 2. From germline, CDR1 is SGDLS and CDR2 YYNGEE. The CDR3 DNA reads TGTGCCAGCAGCGGACAGGGGGCCTCTAATGAAAAACTGTTTTTT. It yields the protein CASSGQGASNEKLFF.

The chain employs TRBV30 and TRBJ2-1; 10 bases fit TRBD2. CDR1 and CDR2 (germline): GTSNPN, SVGIG (reference sequence). The CDR3 length is 14 residues. V gave up 1 base and J gave up 7 bases; unmatched junction bases: 4. The CDR3 loop reads CAWSERGGRNEQFF. CDR3 DNA: TGTGCCTGGAGTGAGCGGGGGGGCCGGAATGAGCAGTTCTTC.

The J gene is TRBJ2-6, the V gene TRBV7-9; the match to TRBD1 covers 8 bases. V shed 4 bases, J shed 4 bases, and the junction held 3 bases outside the gene matches. The germline CDR1 and CDR2 sequences are SEHNR and FQNEAQ (reference sequence). This CDR3 is built from 15 residues. CDR3 in DNA: TGTGCCAGCAGCTCCAGGGGGCCCGGGGCCAACGTCCTGACTTTC. Translating gives CASSSRGPGANVLTF.